Below are 28 T cell receptor beta chains sequenced from a single sample in a study of vaccination and CD4 T cells after COVID-19. Antigens of these TCRs are unknown. This sample's treatment: approximately nine-day PBMC culture with coronavirus spike peptide pools or control peptides (ViraFEST assay). Prior to the COVID-19 pandemic (2011-2018), the unexposed donor's CD4+ T cells were collected. Oncomine TCR Beta short-read sequencing was applied to DNA from cultured CD4+ T cells. TCRdb passed the PCR reads through MiXCR, listing each CDR3 protein once. The sample comprises 6,500 or so distinct CDR3 sequences, 45% to 60% of which are singletons, and 35% to 40% rests with the top ten. Specimen: CD4+ T cells from blood, cultured in vitro. These receptors originate from a human donor in good health.

The V and J genes are TRBV19 and TRBJ1-3, with D perhaps TRBD1 (5 bases). The CDR3 sequence is 12 residues long. Trimming shortened V by 6 bases and J by 9 bases, and 12 bases separated the two germline ends. CDR1 is LNHDA, CDR2 SQIVND, per germline (reference sequence). This CDR3 reads CASSSGGATIYF. The CDR3 DNA sequence: TGTGCCAGTAGCTCCGGGGGAGCCACCATATATTTT.

V usage is TRBV2 and J usage is TRBJ1-1, with TRBD1 matching over 7 bases. The CDR3 sequence is 14 residues long. With 5 bases clipped from V and 11 bases from J, the junction kept 14 bases outside the gene matches. Germline V gene sequence: CDR1 SNHLY, CDR2 FYNNEI. The CDR3, as DNA: TGTGCCAGCAGTATTCCAAGACAGGGACCGAGGGCTTTCTTT. Protein sequence: CASSIPRQGPRAFF. Based on the CDR3 plus reference TRBV2 and TRBJ1-1, the full variable domain is EPEVTQTPSHQVTQMGQEVILRCVPISNHLYFYWYRQILGQKVEFLVSFYNNEISEKSEIFDDQFSVERPDGSNFTLKIRSTKLEDSAMYFCASSIPRQGPRAFFGQGTRLTVV.

This clonotype occurred a few times. V usage is TRBV5-1 and J usage is TRBJ2-3, with TRBD2 as a possible D gene (6 bases). Trimming took 3 bases from V and 3 from J, leaving 11 bases between them. This CDR3 is 14 amino acids long. Germline assignment: CDR1 SGHRS and CDR2 YFSETQ. The CDR3 spells CASSWIAATDTQYF. CDR3 in DNA: TGCGCCAGCAGCTGGATAGCGGCTACAGATACGCAGTATTTT.

The CDR3 region is CASSYVGLAATNTGELFF. The CDR3 DNA follows: TGTGCCAGCAGCTACGTGGGACTGGCGGCGACGAACACCGGGGAGCTGTTTTTT. The rearrangement links TRBV7-2 to TRBJ2-2; D is possibly TRBD2 (6 bases). V was shortened by 4 bases and J by 0 bases, with 18 bases between the two germline ends. The CDR3 sequence is 18 residues long. Looked up from germline, CDR1 is SGHTA and CDR2 is FQGNSA.

The chain combines TRBV12-3 or TRBV12-4 with TRBJ1-3; D is undetermined. Trimming stripped 7 bases from V and 0 bases from J, with 10 bases between. This CDR3 spans 14 amino acids. The CDR3 nucleotides read TGTGCCAGCACTACTAGCTTCTCTGGAAACACCATATATTTT. Its protein product is CASTTSFSGNTIYF.

V is TRBV20-1 and J is TRBJ1-1, with D maybe TRBD1 (6 bases). This CDR3 spans 14 amino acids. The ends were cut back, 8 bases at V and 0 bases at J, with 16 bases in the middle. The germline CDR1 and CDR2 sequences are DFQATT and SNEGSKA (reference sequence). CDR3 loop: CSPSQGNMNTEAFF. In DNA, the CDR3 is TGCAGTCCCAGTCAGGGGAACATGAACACTGAAGCTTTCTTT.

This sequence joins TRBV2 and TRBJ2-5, with TRBD2 matching over 7 bases. In germline, CDR1 is SNHLY, CDR2 FYNNEI. This CDR3 spans 14 amino acids. V lost 1 base and J lost 5; bases outside the gene matches: 4. CDR3 region: CASSEGGRGETQYF. Here the CDR3 DNA reads TGTGCCAGCAGTGAAGGCGGGCGGGGGGAGACCCAGTACTTC.

CDR3 coding DNA: TGTGCCAGCAGCTTGATGGGCGGGGACTCTGGAAACACCATATATTTT. This encodes CASSLMGGDSGNTIYF. The rearrangement links TRBV5-5 to TRBJ1-3; no clear D gene. Germline V gene lookup returns CDR1 SGHKS and CDR2 YYEKEE (reference sequence). This CDR3 has 16 residues. Trimming removed 1 base at V and 0 bases at J, with 11 bases between.

The chain uses TRBV7-8 and TRBJ1-2; D may be TRBD1 (6 bases). Trimming stripped 0 bases from V and 8 bases from J, with 10 bases between. CDR3 size: 13 residues. Germline V gene sequence: CDR1 SGHVS, CDR2 FQNEAQ. This chain's CDR3 is CASSLAGAAGYTF. The CDR3 DNA reads as TGTGCCAGCAGCTTAGCGGGGGCGGCGGGCTACACCTTC.

This clonotype was seen a handful of times. V gene TRBV7-2 combines with J gene TRBJ2-3; D remains ambiguous. Germline V CDR1 and CDR2: SGHTA, FQGNSA. V lost 1 base, J lost 6 bases, and 11 bases lay in between. This CDR3 has 14 residues. CDR3: CASSLGSWMDTQYF. CDR3 coding DNA: TGTGCCAGCAGCTTAGGTTCGTGGATGGATACGCAGTATTTT. The full variable domain, rest sourced from reference TRBV7-2 and TRBJ2-3, is GAGVSQSPSNKVTEKGKDVELRCDPISGHTALYWYRQSLGQGLEFLIYFQGNSAPDKSGLPSDRFSAERTGGSVSTLTIQRTQQEDSAVYLCASSLGSWMDTQYFGPGTRLTVL.

This clonotype showed up just a few times. The chain uses TRBV27 and TRBJ1-1; perhaps TRBD1 as D (5 bases). This CDR3 region has 14 residues. CDR1 is MNHEY, CDR2 SMNVEV, per germline (reference sequence). The ends were cut back, 1 base at V and 7 bases at J, with 13 bases in the middle. The CDR3, as DNA: TGTGCCAGCAGTTTATTCTCAGGGTGGAGTGAAGCTTTCTTT. Residues: CASSLFSGWSEAFF.

The chain has TRBV6-2 or TRBV6-3 and TRBJ1-1; D is uncertain. Germline V gives CDR1 MNHEY, CDR2 SVGEGT. The CDR3 covers 14 residues. V lost 0 bases and J 4 bases, leaving 9 bases between the germline ends. CDR3 bases: TGTGCCAGCAGTTACTCGCGCGGGAGCACTGAAGCTTTCTTT. The encoded protein is CASSYSRGSTEAFF.

This chain joins TRBV6-5 and TRBJ2-7, with D unresolved. V was cut by 3 bases and J by 9 bases, with 15 bases left in between. The germline gives CDR1 MNHEY, CDR2 SVGAGI. The length of the CDR3 is 13 residues. Here the CDR3 reads CASSYASKVGQYF. DNA of the CDR3: TGTGCCAGCAGTTATGCGTCGAAGGTCGGGCAGTACTTC.

The chain carries TRBV19 and TRBJ2-3; D might be TRBD2 (6 bases). V lost 3 bases and J 5 bases, leaving 12 bases between the germline ends. CDR1 is LNHDA and CDR2 is SQIVND in the germline V gene (reference sequence). CDR3 size: 14 residues. DNA for the CDR3: TGTGCCAGTAGTATTGGGGGAGGAGTAGATACGCAGTATTTT. Its protein product is CASSIGGGVDTQYF.

The rearrangement links TRBV5-6 to TRBJ1-1, with TRBD1 matching over 12 bases. The CDR3 runs 17 residues. The germline CDR1 and CDR2 sequences are SGHDT and YYEEEE. V lost 0 bases to trimming and J lost 5 bases; unmatched junction nucleotides: 8. The CDR3 DNA sequence: TGTGCCAGCAGCTTGGTTGGGACAGGGGGCGGGTTTACTGAAGCTTTCTTT. Residues: CASSLVGTGGGFTEAFF.

This chain joins TRBV6-2 or TRBV6-3 and TRBJ2-4; the D call may be TRBD1 or TRBD2 (5 bases each). The germline CDR1 and CDR2 sequences are MNHEY and SVGEGT. CDR3 length: 12 residues. V lost 8 bases and J lost 7, with 12 bases in between. Written as DNA, the CDR3 is TGTGCCAGCGGGACGGGGTATAACATTCAGTACTTC. It is translated as CASGTGYNIQYF.

The CDR3 sequence: CASSDGQGSNTGELFF. CDR3 coding DNA: TGTGCCAGCAGTGACGGACAGGGCTCGAACACCGGGGAGCTGTTTTTT. This chain uses TRBV6-1 with TRBJ2-2, with 8 bases that match TRBD1. The V gene's germline CDR1 is MNHNS and CDR2 SASEGT. The junction had 3 bases not matched to a gene; V was cut back by 3 bases and J by 0 bases. The CDR3 has 16 residues.

V and J are TRBV7-6 and TRBJ2-1; D not certain. The CDR3 runs 12 residues. From germline, CDR1 is SGHVS and CDR2 FNYEAQ. Trimming took off 3 bases at V and 9 bases at J, with 9 bases between the two ends. CDR3 sequence: CASSFVLSEQFF. CDR3 bases: TGTGCCAGCAGCTTTGTCCTAAGTGAGCAGTTCTTC.

This chain joins TRBV7-9 and TRBJ1-1; no firm D call. The CDR3 has 14 residues. Germline V gene lookup returns CDR1 SEHNR and CDR2 FQNEAQ (reference sequence). The germline V and J ends were trimmed by 0 bases and 0 bases, with 5 bases remaining between them. This CDR3 is CASSLAQVNTEAFF. The CDR3 DNA follows: TGTGCCAGCAGCTTAGCGCAAGTGAACACTGAAGCTTTCTTT.

A few counts support this clonotype. The rearrangement joins TRBV7-6 to TRBJ1-1; 7 positions agree with TRBD1. The germline V gene encodes CDR1 SGHVS and CDR2 FNYEAQ. The CDR3 covers 14 residues. Trimming at V came to 5 bases and at J to 1 base, leaving 4 bases not matched to a gene. CDR3 nucleotide sequence: TGTGCCAGCAGCCTATCAGGGGGGAACACTGAAGCTTTCTTT. This sequence encodes CASSLSGGNTEAFF.

The chain couples TRBV20-1 to TRBJ1-5; D gene ambiguous. Trimming removed 5 bases from V and 9 bases from J, with 14 bases in between. The CDR3 extends over 12 amino acids. From germline, CDR1 is DFQATT and CDR2 SNEGSKA (reference sequence). In nucleotides, the CDR3 is TGCAGTGCTCTGGAGGGCTGGGGGCCCCAGCATTTT. It translates to CSALEGWGPQHF.

CDR3 nucleotide sequence: TGTGCCACCAGCCTGCGGACAGGGCGCACAGATACGCAGTATTTT. Amino acid sequence: CATSLRTGRTDTQYF. V and J are TRBV24-1 and TRBJ2-3; 8 bases match TRBD1. This CDR3 has 15 amino acids. Germline CDR1 and CDR2: KGHDR and SFDVKD. The V and J ends lost 7 bases and 1 base, in that order; junction bases with no gene match: 6.

This clonotype ranks as medium-sized. The V call is TRBV11-2, the J call TRBJ2-7; possibly TRBD1 for D (5 bases). Trimming pared 3 bases from V and 2 bases from J, leaving 8 bases between. The CDR3 extends over 13 amino acids. Germline V CDR1 and CDR2: SGHAT, FQNNGV. The CDR3 nucleotides are TGTGCCAGCAGCTTTACAGGTACCTACGAGCAGTACTTC. Protein product: CASSFTGTYEQYF. Based on the CDR3 plus reference TRBV11-2 and TRBJ2-7, the full variable domain is EAGVAQSPRYKIIEKRQSVAFWCNPISGHATLYWYQQILGQGPKLLIQFQNNGVVDDSQLPKDRFSAERLKGVDSTLKIQPAKLEDSAVYLCASSFTGTYEQYFGPGTRLTVT.

This clonotype was counted a few times. The chain has TRBV7-2 and TRBJ1-1, with a weak D call TRBD1 (5 bases). V was pared by 5 bases and J by 0 bases, with 13 bases between. The CDR3 runs 15 residues. CDR1 is SGHTA, CDR2 FQGNSA, per germline. DNA of the CDR3: TGTGCCAGCAGCCTCCTTAAGGACATGAACACTGAAGCTTTCTTT. Protein product: CASSLLKDMNTEAFF.

This clonotype was counted only a few times. The chain carries TRBV20-1 and TRBJ1-2; TRBD1 matches 7 bases. CDR3 length: 13 residues. Trimming removed 5 bases from V and 8 bases from J; junction bases left unmatched: 11. Germline CDR1 and CDR2: DFQATT and SNEGSKA (reference sequence). This CDR3 is CSARTTGAGGYTF. Here the CDR3 DNA reads TGCAGTGCTCGGACTACAGGGGCGGGAGGCTACACCTTC.

The CDR3 coding sequence is TGTGCCAGTAGTATACAAACCAGGGGGACCGGCAATGAGCAGTTCTTC. Translated, it gives CASSIQTRGTGNEQFF. The chain is built from TRBV19 and TRBJ2-1; 7 positions agree with TRBD1. V shed 2 bases, J shed 6 bases, and the junction held 10 bases outside the gene matches. Looked up from germline, CDR1 is LNHDA and CDR2 is SQIVND (reference sequence). The CDR3 totals 16 residues.

The chain couples TRBV6-1 to TRBJ2-1, with 10 nucleotides matching TRBD1. From germline, CDR1 is MNHNS and CDR2 SASEGT. V gave up 9 bases and J gave up 9 bases; unmatched junction bases: 8. The CDR3 loop spans 13 amino acids. The CDR3 protein is CASRDRGSTEQFF. In DNA form, the CDR3 reads TGTGCCAGTCGGGACAGGGGAAGCACTGAGCAGTTCTTC.

The V and J genes are TRBV6-5 and TRBJ2-7; possibly TRBD1 or TRBD2 for D (5 bases each). Trimming took 0 bases from V and 2 from J, leaving 8 bases between them. The CDR3 sequence is 14 residues long. From germline, CDR1 is MNHEY and CDR2 SVGAGI. CDR3 nucleotides: TGTGCCAGCAGTTACTCGGGGACGGCCTACGAGCAGTACTTC. It specifies CASSYSGTAYEQYF.